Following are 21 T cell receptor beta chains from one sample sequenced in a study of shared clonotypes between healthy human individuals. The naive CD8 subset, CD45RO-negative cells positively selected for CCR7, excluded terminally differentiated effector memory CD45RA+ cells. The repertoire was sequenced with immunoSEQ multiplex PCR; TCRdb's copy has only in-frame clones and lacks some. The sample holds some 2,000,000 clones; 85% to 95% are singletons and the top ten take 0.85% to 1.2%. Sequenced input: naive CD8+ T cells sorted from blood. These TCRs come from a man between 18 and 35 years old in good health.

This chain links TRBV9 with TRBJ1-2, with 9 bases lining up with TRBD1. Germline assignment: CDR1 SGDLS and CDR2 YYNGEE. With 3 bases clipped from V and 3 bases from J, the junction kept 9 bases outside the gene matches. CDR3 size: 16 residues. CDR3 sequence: CASSAGTGLRDYGYTF. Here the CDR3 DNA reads TGTGCCAGCAGCGCCGGGACAGGGTTAAGGGACTATGGCTACACCTTC.

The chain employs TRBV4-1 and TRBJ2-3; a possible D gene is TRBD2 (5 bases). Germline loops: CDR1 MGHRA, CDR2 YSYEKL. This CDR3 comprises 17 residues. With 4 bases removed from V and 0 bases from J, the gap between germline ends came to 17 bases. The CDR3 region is CASSPGGALASTDTQYF. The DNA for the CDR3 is TGCGCCAGCAGCCCCGGAGGTGCGCTAGCTAGCACAGATACGCAGTATTTT.

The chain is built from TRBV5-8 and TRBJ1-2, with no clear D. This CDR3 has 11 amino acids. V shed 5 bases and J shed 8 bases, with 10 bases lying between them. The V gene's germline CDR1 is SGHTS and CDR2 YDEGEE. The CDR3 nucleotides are TGTGCCAGCAGTAAAGGGAAAGGCTACACCTTC. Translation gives CASSKGKGYTF.

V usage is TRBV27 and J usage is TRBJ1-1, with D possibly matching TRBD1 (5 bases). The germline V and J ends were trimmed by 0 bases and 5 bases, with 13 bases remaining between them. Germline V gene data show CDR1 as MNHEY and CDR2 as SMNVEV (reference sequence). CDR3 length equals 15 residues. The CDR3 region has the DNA TGTGCCAGCAGTTTATCGGGTCTCGGGGGGACTGAAGCTTTCTTT. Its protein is CASSLSGLGGTEAFF.

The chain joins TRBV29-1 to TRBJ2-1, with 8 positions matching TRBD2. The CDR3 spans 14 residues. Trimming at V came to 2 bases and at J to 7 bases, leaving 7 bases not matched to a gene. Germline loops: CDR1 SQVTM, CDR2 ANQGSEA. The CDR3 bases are TGCAGCGTTGAAAAAGGTAGCGGGATGAATGAGCAGTTCTTC. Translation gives CSVEKGSGMNEQFF.

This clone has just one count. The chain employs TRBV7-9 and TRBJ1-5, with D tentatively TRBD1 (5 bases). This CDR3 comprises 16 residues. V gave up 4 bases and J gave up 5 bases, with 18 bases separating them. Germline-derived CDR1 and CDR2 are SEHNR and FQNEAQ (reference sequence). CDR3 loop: CASSSHPGEPHQPQHF. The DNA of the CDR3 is TGTGCCAGCAGCTCCCACCCGGGGGAACCACATCAGCCCCAGCATTTT. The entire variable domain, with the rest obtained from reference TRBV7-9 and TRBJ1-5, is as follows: DTGVSQNPRHKITKRGQNVTFRCDPISEHNRLYWYRQTLGQGPEFLTYFQNEAQLEKSRLLSDRFSAERPKGSFSTLEIQRTEQGDSAMYLCASSSHPGEPHQPQHFGDGTRLSIL.

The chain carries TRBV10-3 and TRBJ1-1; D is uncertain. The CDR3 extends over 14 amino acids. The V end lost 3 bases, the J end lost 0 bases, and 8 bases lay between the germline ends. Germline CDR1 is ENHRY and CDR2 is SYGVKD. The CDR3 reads CAISDRKMNTEAFF. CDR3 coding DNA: TGTGCCATCAGTGACAGGAAGATGAACACTGAAGCTTTCTTT.

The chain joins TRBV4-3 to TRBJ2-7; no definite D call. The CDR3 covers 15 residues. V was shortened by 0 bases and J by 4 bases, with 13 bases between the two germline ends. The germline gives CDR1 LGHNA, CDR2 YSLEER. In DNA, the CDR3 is TGCGCCAGCAGCCAAGATAGGGATGATTCTTACGAGCAGTACTTC. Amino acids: CASSQDRDDSYEQYF.

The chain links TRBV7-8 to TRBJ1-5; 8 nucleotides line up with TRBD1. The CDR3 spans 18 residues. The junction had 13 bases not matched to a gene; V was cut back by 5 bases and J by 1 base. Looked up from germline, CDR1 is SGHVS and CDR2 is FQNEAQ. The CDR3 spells CASSLGQGITLSNQPQHF. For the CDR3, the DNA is TGTGCCAGCAGCCTCGGACAGGGAATAACGTTGAGCAATCAGCCCCAGCATTTT.

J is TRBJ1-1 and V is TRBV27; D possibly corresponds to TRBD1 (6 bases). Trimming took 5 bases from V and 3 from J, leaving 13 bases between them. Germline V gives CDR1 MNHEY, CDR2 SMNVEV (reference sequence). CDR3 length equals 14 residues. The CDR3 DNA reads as TGTGCCAGCAGTCCCACAGGGAGTTACACTGAAGCTTTCTTT. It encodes CASSPTGSYTEAFF.

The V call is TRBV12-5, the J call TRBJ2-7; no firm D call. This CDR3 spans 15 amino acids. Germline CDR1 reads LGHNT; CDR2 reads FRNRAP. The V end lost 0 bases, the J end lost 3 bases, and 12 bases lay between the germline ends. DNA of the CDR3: TGTGCTAGTGGTTTGGTAACTGGGCCAAACTACGAGCAGTACTTC. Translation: CASGLVTGPNYEQYF.

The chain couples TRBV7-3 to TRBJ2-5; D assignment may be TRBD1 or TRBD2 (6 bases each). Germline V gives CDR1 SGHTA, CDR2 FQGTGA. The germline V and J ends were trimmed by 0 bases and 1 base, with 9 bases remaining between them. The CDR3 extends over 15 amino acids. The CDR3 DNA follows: TGTGCCAGCAGCTTAACGCCGGGGGCCCAAGAGACCCAGTACTTC. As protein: CASSLTPGAQETQYF.

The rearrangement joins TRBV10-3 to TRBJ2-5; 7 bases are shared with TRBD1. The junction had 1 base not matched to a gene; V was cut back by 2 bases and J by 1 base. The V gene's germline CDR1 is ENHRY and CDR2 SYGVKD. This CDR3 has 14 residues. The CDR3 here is CAISERDSQETQYF. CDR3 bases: TGTGCCATCAGTGAGAGGGACAGCCAAGAGACCCAGTACTTC.

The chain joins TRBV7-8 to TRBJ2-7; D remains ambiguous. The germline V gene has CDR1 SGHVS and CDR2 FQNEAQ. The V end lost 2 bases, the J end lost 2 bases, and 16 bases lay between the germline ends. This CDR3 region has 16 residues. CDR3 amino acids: CASSLPPPMGTYEQYF. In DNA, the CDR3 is TGTGCCAGCAGCTTACCACCTCCCATGGGTACCTACGAGCAGTACTTC.

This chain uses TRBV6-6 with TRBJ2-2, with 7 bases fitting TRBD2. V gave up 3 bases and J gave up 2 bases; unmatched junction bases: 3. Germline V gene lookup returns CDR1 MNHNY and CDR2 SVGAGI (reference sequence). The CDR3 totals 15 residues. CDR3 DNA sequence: TGTGCCAGCAGTTATCTAGCGGACAACACCGGGGAGCTGTTTTTT. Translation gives CASSYLADNTGELFF.

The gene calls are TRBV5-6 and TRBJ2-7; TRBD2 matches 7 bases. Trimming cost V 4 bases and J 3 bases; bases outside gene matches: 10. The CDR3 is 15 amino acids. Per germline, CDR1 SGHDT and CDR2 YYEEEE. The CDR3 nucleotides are TGTGCCAGCAGCAACCCAAGGGACTACCTCTACGAGCAGTACTTC. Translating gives CASSNPRDYLYEQYF.

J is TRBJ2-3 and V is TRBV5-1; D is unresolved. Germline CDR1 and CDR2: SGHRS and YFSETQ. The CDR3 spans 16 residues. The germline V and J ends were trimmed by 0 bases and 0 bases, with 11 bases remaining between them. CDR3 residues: CASSLGRTLSTDTQYF. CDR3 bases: TGCGCCAGCAGCTTGGGCAGGACCTTAAGCACAGATACGCAGTATTTT.

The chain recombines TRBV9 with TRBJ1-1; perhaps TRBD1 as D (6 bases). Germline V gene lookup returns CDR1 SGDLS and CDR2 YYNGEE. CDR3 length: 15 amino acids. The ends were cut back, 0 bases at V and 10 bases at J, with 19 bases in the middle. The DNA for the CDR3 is TGTGCCAGCAGCGTAGGAGGGGCAGGGGAGGACAGAGCTTTCTTT. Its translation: CASSVGGAGEDRAFF.

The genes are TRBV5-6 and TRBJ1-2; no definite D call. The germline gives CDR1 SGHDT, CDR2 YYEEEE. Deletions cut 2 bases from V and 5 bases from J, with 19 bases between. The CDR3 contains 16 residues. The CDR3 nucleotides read TGTGCCAGCAGCTTAGCGGAAGATACGGGGTTTTATGGCTACACCTTC. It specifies CASSLAEDTGFYGYTF. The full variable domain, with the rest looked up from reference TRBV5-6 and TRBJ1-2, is DAGVTQSPTHLIKTRGQQVTLRCSPKSGHDTVSWYQQALGQGPQFIFQYYEEEERQRGNFPDRFSGHQFPNYSSELNVNALLLGDSALYLCASSLAEDTGFYGYTFGSGTRLTVV.

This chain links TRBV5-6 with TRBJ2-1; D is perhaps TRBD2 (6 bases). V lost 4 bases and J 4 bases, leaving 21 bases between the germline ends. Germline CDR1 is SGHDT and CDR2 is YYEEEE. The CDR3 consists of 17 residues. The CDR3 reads CASSRPLEGVLYNEQFF. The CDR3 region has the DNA TGTGCCAGCAGCCGACCCCTGGAGGGAGTTTTGTACAATGAGCAGTTCTTC.

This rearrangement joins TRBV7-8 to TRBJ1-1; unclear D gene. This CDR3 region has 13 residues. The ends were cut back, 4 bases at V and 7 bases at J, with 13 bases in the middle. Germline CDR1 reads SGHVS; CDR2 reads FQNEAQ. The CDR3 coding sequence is TGTGCCAGCAGCTCGTATAAGGGTAATGAAGCTTTCTTT. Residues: CASSSYKGNEAFF.